The T cell receptor (beta chain) under discussion was sequenced for a study of immune characterization of retroperitoneal liposarcoma. Using its own MiXCR run on the PCR reads, TCRdb lists one record per CDR3 protein. The table lists 10,000 to 11,000 distinct CDR3 sequences, under 30% of them singletons, with under 25% in the top ten. The CDR3 totals 15 residues. V lost 5 bases and J lost 2, with 13 bases in between. The table lists this clonotype with a count of one. This could be a read error, since a much larger clone is one nucleotide away. This sequence was found in a male donor with retroperitoneal liposarcoma. The sequenced material came from blood. The genes are TRBV12-3 or TRBV12-4 and TRBJ1-5; D uncertain. Written as DNA, the CDR3 is TGTGCCAGCAGTCGTAGGACCTGGGGCAATCAGCCCCAGCATTTT. It is translated as CASSRRTWGNQPQHF.